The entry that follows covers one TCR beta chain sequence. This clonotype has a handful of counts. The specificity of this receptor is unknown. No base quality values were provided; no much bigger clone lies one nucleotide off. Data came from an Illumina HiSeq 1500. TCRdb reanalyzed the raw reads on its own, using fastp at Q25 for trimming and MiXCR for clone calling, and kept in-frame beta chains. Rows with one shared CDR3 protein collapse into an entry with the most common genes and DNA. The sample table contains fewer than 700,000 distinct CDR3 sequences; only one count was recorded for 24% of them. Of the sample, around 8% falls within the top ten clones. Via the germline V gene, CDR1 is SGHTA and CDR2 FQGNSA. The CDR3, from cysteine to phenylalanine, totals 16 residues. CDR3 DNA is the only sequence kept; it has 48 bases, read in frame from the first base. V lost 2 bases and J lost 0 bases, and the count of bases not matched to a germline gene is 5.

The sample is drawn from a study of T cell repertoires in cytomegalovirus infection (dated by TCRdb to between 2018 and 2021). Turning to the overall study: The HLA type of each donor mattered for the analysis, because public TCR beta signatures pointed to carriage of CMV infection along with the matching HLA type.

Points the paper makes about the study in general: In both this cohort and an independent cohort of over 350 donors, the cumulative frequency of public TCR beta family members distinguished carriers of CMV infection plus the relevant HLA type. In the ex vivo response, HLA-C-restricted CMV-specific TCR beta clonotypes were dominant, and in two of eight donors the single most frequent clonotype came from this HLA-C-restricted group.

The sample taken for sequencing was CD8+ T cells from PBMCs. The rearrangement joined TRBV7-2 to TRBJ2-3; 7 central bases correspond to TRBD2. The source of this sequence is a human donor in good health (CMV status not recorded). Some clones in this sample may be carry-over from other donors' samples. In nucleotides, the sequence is TGTGCCAGCAGCTTAAGGTGGCGGGGGAGCACAGATACGCAGTATTTT. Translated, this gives CASSLRWRGSTDTQYF.